This TCR beta chain comes out of a study of blood T cell repertoires in COVID-19. For the study at large: Donors in the United States, Italy and Spain gave samples during acute or convalescent COVID-19. PBMCs, B-cell-depleted T cells, or T cells provided the cDNA or gDNA that made up the material.

This CDR3 is built from 14 residues. The V end lost 3 bases, the J end lost 2 bases, and 14 bases lay between the germline ends. Germline loops: CDR1 GTSNPN, CDR2 SVGIG (reference sequence). In the original analysis: Reference gene primers were amplified, and this amplification served to estimate nucleated cell counts. Using immunoSEQ multiplex PCR, the repertoire was profiled, and TCRdb retains in-frame clones only, with some absent. Clone size and the V and J calls come from that table; the DNA yielded D and trimming. The data contain 350,000 to 400,000 clones, 86% of them singletons. This clonotype was obtained from a woman in her sixties or seventies with COVID-19, enrolled during active disease. Sequenced: peripheral blood. The J gene is TRBJ2-7, the V gene TRBV30; TRBD2 might be the D (6 bases). CDR3 loop: CAWSVGGVAYEQYF. The CDR3 DNA sequence: TGTGCCTGGAGCGTTGGAGGGGTGGCCTACGAGCAGTACTTC.